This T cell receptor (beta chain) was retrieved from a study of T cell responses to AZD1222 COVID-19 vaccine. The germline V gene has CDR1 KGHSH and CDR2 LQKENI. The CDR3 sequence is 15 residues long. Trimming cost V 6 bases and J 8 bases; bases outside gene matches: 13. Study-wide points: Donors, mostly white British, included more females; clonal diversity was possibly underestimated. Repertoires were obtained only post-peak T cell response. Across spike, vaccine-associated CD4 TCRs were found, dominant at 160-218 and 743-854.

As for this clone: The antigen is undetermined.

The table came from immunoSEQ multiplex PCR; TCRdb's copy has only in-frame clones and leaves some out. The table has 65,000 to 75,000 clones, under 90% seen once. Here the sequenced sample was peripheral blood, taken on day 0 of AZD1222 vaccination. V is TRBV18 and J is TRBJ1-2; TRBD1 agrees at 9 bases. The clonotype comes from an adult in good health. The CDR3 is CASSSPGQGVKGYTF. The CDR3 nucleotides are TGTGCCAGCTCGTCCCCGGGACAGGGCGTAAAGGGCTACACCTTC.